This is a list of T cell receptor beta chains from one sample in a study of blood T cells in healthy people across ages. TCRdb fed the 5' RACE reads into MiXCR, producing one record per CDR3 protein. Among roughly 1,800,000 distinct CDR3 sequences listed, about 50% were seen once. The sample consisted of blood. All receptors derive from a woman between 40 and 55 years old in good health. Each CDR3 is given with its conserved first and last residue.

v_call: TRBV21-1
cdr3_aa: CASSKDGKAGRNQPQHF

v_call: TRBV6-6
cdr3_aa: CASREAGNTEAFF

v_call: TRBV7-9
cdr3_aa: CASSPQIAGYGYTF

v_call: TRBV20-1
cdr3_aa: CSATILAGGTNNEQFF

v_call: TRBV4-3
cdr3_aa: CASSPSTRGGVNEQFF

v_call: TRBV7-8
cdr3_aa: CASSLGEQGRDQPQHF

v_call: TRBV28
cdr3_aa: CASIAEGVNEQYF

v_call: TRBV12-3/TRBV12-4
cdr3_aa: CASSLGLAENEQYF

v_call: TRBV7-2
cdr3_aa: CASSAHMAQPQHF

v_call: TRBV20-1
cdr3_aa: CSAREQGIGNQPQHF

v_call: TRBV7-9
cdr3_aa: CASTSHRGKETQYF

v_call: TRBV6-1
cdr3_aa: CASRSDSTGELFF

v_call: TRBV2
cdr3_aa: CASSEGTGGENGYTF

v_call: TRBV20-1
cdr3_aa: CSAQPGRVNSPLHF

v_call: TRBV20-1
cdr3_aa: CSAVDLEQFF

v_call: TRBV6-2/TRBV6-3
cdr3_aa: CASSYSTGLEQYF

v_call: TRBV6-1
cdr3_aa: CASSVTSEKLFF

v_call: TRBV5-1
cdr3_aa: CASSSWDRSLTEAFF

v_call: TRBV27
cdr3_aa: CASSGGQGVYQPQHF

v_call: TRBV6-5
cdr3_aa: CATSFNRVLAKNIQYF

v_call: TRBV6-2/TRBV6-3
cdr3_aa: CASSYLGGGPYNEQFF

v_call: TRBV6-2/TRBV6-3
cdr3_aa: CASSHPVQGSGANVLTF

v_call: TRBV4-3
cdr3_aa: CASSHPGLRYNEQFF

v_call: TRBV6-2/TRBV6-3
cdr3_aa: CASHRAPGANVLTF

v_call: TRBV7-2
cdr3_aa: CASSLYSVQNIQYF

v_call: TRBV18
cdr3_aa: CASSPKREKLFF

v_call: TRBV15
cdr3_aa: CATSTAMRLAQETQYF

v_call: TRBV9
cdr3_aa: CASSVGLAGTTETQYF

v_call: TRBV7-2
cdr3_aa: CASSNLAQGVSEQYF

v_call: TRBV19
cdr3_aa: CASAPDRNPYNEQFF

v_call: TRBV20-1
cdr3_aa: CSARDPGQGNEKLFF

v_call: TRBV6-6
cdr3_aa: CASSPTGIGPNQPQHF

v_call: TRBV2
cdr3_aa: CASSAGRGPGELFF

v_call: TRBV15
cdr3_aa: CATSSYELAKNIQYF

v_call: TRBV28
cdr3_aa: CASSPTRRQGNEQYF

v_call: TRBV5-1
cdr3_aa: CASSGNTGTATDTQYF

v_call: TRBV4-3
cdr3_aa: CASSQDLGFGEQYF

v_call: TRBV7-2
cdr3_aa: CASSLDQGFGETQYF

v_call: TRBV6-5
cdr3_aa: CASSYTGLAGGSAYEQYF

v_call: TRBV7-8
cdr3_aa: CASSAYKLSFDEQFF

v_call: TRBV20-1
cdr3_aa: CSARDLLGQGAVEQFF

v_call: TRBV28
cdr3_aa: CASTTNSNYGYTF

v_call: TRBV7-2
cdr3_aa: CASSLASRRGAVDEQFF

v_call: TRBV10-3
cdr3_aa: CAISGGGGEETQYF

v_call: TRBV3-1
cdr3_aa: CASSQFPTGLQETQYF

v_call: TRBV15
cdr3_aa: CATSSREGNQPQHF

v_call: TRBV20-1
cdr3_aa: CSAPRRGGSTDTQYF

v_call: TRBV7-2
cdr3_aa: CASSPRDRGRETQYF

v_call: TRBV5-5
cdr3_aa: CASSLGDPAVDEQFF

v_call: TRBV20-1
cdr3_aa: CSASVAPSNYGYTF

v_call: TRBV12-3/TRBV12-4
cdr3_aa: CASSFRQVIDEQFF

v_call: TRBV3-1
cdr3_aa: CASSYRVDEQFF

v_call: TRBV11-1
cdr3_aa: CASSDGGHLPSYNEQFF

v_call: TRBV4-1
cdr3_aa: CASSRDQGKGAGELFF

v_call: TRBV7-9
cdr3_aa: CASSLAARANYGYTF